Below, 6 T cell receptor beta chains from the same sample are listed, as sequenced in a study of T cell repertoires in cytomegalovirus infection. Via MiXCR, TCRdb re-called the reads, giving one row per CDR3 protein. Seen here are a few hundred thousand distinct CDR3 sequences, about 42% observed once, and the top ten hold 43%. No antigens are known for them. The source was cultured PBMCs, collected from culture after CMV antigen stimulation. These receptors were collected from a human donor in good health (CMV status not recorded). Some clones in this sample may be carry-over from other donors' samples.

V and J are TRBV6-2 or TRBV6-3 and TRBJ2-7; D is unclear. The CDR3 runs to 13 residues. The germline V and J ends were trimmed by 6 bases and 4 bases, with 13 bases remaining between them. Germline V gene data show CDR1 as MNHEY and CDR2 as SVGEGT. CDR3: CASSRLLGYEQYF. CDR3 nucleotides: TGTGCCAGCAGCCGCCTTCTTGGGTACGAGCAGTACTTC.

This rearrangement joins TRBV7-2 to TRBJ1-3; 10 nucleotides align to TRBD1. J gave up 4 bases and V 1 base, and 4 bases lay outside the gene matches. This CDR3 spans 16 amino acids. Germline lookup yields CDR1 SGHTA and CDR2 FQGNSA. The CDR3 DNA is TGTGCCAGCAGCTTAGGTGGGACAGGGGCAGGAAACACCATATATTTT. Residues: CASSLGGTGAGNTIYF.

The chain joins TRBV7-6 to TRBJ2-1; D call uncertain. In germline, CDR1 is SGHVS, CDR2 FNYEAQ. The CDR3 consists of 15 residues. V lost 5 bases to trimming and J lost 7 bases, with 18 bases between them. The chain's CDR3 is CASSPRVSFGNEQFF. CDR3 nucleotides: TGTGCCAGCAGCCCCCGAGTTTCCTTTGGGAATGAGCAGTTCTTC.

This clonotype was counted many times. The genes are TRBV7-2 and TRBJ1-5; TRBD1 aligns across 8 bases. The V segment lost 4 bases and the J segment 6 bases; nucleotides outside the gene matches: 8. Germline CDR1 SGHTA, CDR2 FQGNSA. The CDR3 runs to 15 residues. The CDR3, as DNA: TGTGCCAGCAGCTCTCAGGGGGCGATCAGTCAGCCCCAGCATTTT. It translates to CASSSQGAISQPQHF.

This chain links TRBV18 with TRBJ1-5, with D tentatively TRBD1 (5 bases). The CDR3 loop spans 13 amino acids. Trimming left V 3 bases short and J 4 bases short, with 7 bases between. Germline assignment: CDR1 KGHSH and CDR2 LQKENI. The CDR3 here is CASSPGENQPQHF. As DNA, the CDR3 is TGTGCCAGCTCACCGGGGGAAAATCAGCCCCAGCATTTT.

This clonotype was seen more than once but under ten times. CDR3 in amino acids: CASSILVWGQYEQYF. The DNA of the CDR3 is TGTGCCAGCAGCATCTTGGTGTGGGGACAGTACGAGCAGTACTTC. The chain combines TRBV7-2 with TRBJ2-7; 7 bases line up with TRBD1. Germline CDR1 reads SGHTA; CDR2 reads FQGNSA. V lost 5 bases to trimming and J lost 4 bases; unmatched junction nucleotides: 11. The CDR3 runs 15 residues.